This T cell receptor beta chain was recovered during a study of blood T cells in healthy people across ages. Study results and caveats: Unknown donor CMV status possibly confounded expanded clonotype changes.

The use of a sample-barcoded 5' primer and a J-beta primer mix characterized a second PCR of roughly 6 to 12 cycles. TCRdb recomputed calls from the 5' RACE reads with MiXCR, one row per CDR3 protein. The sample has some 920,000 distinct CDR3 sequences, roughly 51% seen once; the top ten hold 20% to 25%. Comment on this clonotype: Its antigen is currently unknown.

Each donor's blood draw was approximately 10 milliliters of peripheral blood. V dropped 1 base and J dropped 6 bases, with 16 bases sitting between them. The CDR3 consists of 15 residues. Germline V gives CDR1 MGHRA, CDR2 YSYEKL. The receptor was isolated from a woman aged 60 to 75 in good health. Sequenced: blood. The V call is TRBV4-1, the J call TRBJ2-7, with D uncertain. The CDR3: CASSQVPLASTEQYF. As DNA, the CDR3 is TGCGCCAGCAGCCAAGTACCCTTAGCCTCTACCGAGCAGTACTTC.